Each of the 21 T cell receptor beta chains below was sequenced from the same sample in a study of control samples from healthy donors and cancer patients. Measured with immunoSEQ multiplex PCR; TCRdb has only the in-frame clones, and not every one. The sample contains roughly 24,000 clones, approximately 78% of which appear only once. Sequencing was done on a sample of PBMCs. The receptors were gathered from a man in his 60s with colorectal cancer.

The J gene is TRBJ1-5, the V gene TRBV6-6; 9 bases match TRBD1. Looked up from germline, CDR1 is MNHNY and CDR2 is SVGAGI (reference sequence). The V and J ends lost 8 bases and 2 bases, in that order; junction bases with no gene match: 7. The CDR3 consists of 15 residues. DNA of the CDR3: TGTGCCAGCCGGCGGACAGGGGAAGGCAATCAGCCCCAGCATTTT. Encoded protein: CASRRTGEGNQPQHF.

In this sample, this clone turned up a few times. The V call is TRBV6-2 or TRBV6-3, the J call TRBJ1-5, with D tentatively TRBD1 (5 bases). The germline CDR1 and CDR2 sequences are MNHEY and SVGEGT. The CDR3 spans 17 residues. Trimming cost V 2 bases and J 1 base, with 15 bases left between them. The CDR3 DNA sequence: TGTGCCAGCAGTTACGGACTGGCAGGGCTGAGCAATCAGCCCCAGCATTTT. It translates to CASSYGLAGLSNQPQHF.

The chain joins TRBV9 to TRBJ1-4; 9 bases map to TRBD1. CDR1 SGDLS and CDR2 YYNGEE come from the germline V gene. The CDR3 spans 14 residues. V trimming: 3 bases; J trimming: 3 bases; junction bases outside the gene matches: 0. The CDR3 reads CASSGDRANEKLFF. Here the CDR3 DNA reads TGTGCCAGCAGCGGGGACAGGGCTAATGAAAAACTGTTTTTT.

This clone was counted only a few times. V gene TRBV6-5 combines with J gene TRBJ1-2; D unclear. CDR3 size: 11 residues. V was trimmed by 7 bases and J by 8 bases, leaving 11 bases between them. Looked up from germline, CDR1 is MNHEY and CDR2 is SVGAGI. Here the CDR3 reads CASKTGSGYTF. The CDR3 nucleotides are TGTGCCAGCAAGACGGGAAGCGGCTACACCTTC.

The V and J genes are TRBV5-1 and TRBJ2-3; no clear D. There are 14 residues in the CDR3. The germline V gene encodes CDR1 SGHRS and CDR2 YFSETQ. Trimming pared 0 bases from V and 4 bases from J, leaving 9 bases between. As DNA, the CDR3 is TGCGCCAGCAGCTTGGCCCCCGAGGCAGATACGCAGTATTTT. Amino acid sequence: CASSLAPEADTQYF.

The rearrangement uses TRBV5-1 and TRBJ2-2; no reliable D call. From germline, CDR1 is SGHRS and CDR2 YFSETQ. CDR3 size: 13 residues. The ends were cut back, 6 bases at V and 0 bases at J, with 6 bases in the middle. The CDR3: CASKAANTGELFF. The CDR3 region has the DNA TGCGCCAGCAAGGCAGCGAACACCGGGGAGCTGTTTTTT.

This chain joins TRBV7-9 and TRBJ2-5, with 11 bases fitting TRBD2. Per the germline V gene, CDR1 is SEHNR and CDR2 is FQNEAQ (reference sequence). The trim removed 4 bases at V and 2 bases at J, leaving 12 bases unmatched. This CDR3 spans 18 amino acids. CDR3: CASSSRKLAGGDQETQYF. The DNA for the CDR3 is TGTGCCAGCAGCTCCCGAAAGCTAGCGGGGGGCGATCAAGAGACCCAGTACTTC.

The count of this clone is one. The chain carries TRBV11-2 and TRBJ2-6, with a tentative D call TRBD2 (6 bases). Germline CDR1 is SGHAT and CDR2 is FQNNGV. This CDR3 is 18 amino acids long. Trimming shortened V by 3 bases and J by 2 bases, and 17 bases separated the two germline ends. In DNA form, the CDR3 reads TGTGCCAGCAGCTTGGCCCTCGCGGGGCCAGCTGGGGCCAACGTCCTGACTTTC. This sequence encodes CASSLALAGPAGANVLTF.

This chain connects TRBV5-1 to TRBJ2-2, with D maybe TRBD1 (6 bases). CDR3 length: 14 amino acids. The V gene lost 7 bases and the J gene lost 7 bases, with 17 bases spanning the gap. Germline lookup yields CDR1 SGHRS and CDR2 YFSETQ. CDR3 residues: CASRPMTGSGELFF. Written as DNA, the CDR3 is TGCGCCAGCCGGCCAATGACAGGCAGCGGGGAGCTGTTTTTT.

This clone was counted once. The chain combines TRBV5-4 with TRBJ1-2; D unclear. The germline V and J ends were trimmed by 0 bases and 2 bases, with 14 bases remaining between them. Germline V gene sequence: CDR1 SGHNT, CDR2 YYREEE (reference sequence). The CDR3 is 16 residues long. The CDR3 nucleotides are TGTGCCAGCAGCTTGGCAGTAGGTAGCTTAAACTATGGCTACACCTTC. Amino acid sequence: CASSLAVGSLNYGYTF.

The rearrangement uses TRBV2 and TRBJ1-1, with a tentative D call TRBD1 (6 bases). Germline V gene data show CDR1 as SNHLY and CDR2 as FYNNEI. This CDR3 is 13 amino acids long. V was trimmed by 11 bases and J by 6 bases, leaving 19 bases between them. CDR3 residues: CADVGGLSAEAFF. The CDR3 DNA is TGTGCCGACGTGGGGGGGCTTAGCGCTGAAGCTTTCTTT.

The chain is built from TRBV19 and TRBJ1-1; tentative D call: TRBD1 (6 bases). This CDR3 region has 14 residues. V was shortened by 7 bases and J by 5 bases, with 17 bases between the two germline ends. From germline, CDR1 is LNHDA and CDR2 SQIVND (reference sequence). The CDR3 nucleotides are TGTGCCAGTACGCTTACGGGGGCAAGGACTGAAGCTTTCTTT. Translating gives CASTLTGARTEAFF. Using reference TRBV19 and TRBJ1-1 for the parts outside the CDR3, the full variable domain is DGGITQSPKYLFRKEGQNVTLSCEQNLNHDAMYWYRQDPGQGLRLIYYSQIVNDFQKGDIAEGYSVSREKKESFPLTVTSAQKNPTAFYLCASTLTGARTEAFFGQGTRLTVV.

The rearrangement links TRBV6-2 or TRBV6-3 to TRBJ1-1; no clear D. Germline values: CDR1 MNHEY, CDR2 SVGEGT. V lost 5 bases and J lost 4, with 11 bases in between. The CDR3 runs to 13 residues. The CDR3 DNA reads TGTGCCAGCAGTCCAACACGGGGCACTGAAGCTTTCTTT. Protein product: CASSPTRGTEAFF.

The chain couples TRBV5-1 to TRBJ1-2; D possibly corresponds to TRBD1 (5 bases). Germline loops: CDR1 SGHRS, CDR2 YFSETQ. V was clipped by 2 bases and J by 1 base, with 15 bases between them. This CDR3 is 16 amino acids long. In DNA, the CDR3 is TGCGCCAGCAGCTTCGCCCCAGGGAGGGATAACTATGGCTACACCTTC. This encodes CASSFAPGRDNYGYTF.

This chain joins TRBV24-1 and TRBJ1-4, with 7 bases identical to TRBD1. The V segment lost 4 bases and the J segment 13 bases; nucleotides outside the gene matches: 11. The CDR3 covers 14 residues. Germline values: CDR1 KGHDR, CDR2 SFDVKD. CDR3 DNA sequence: TGTGCCACCAGTGACCGCGGACAGGTCGAGGGACTGTTTTTT. Translating gives CATSDRGQVEGLFF.

The V and J genes are TRBV2 and TRBJ1-4; D unresolved. Germline-derived CDR1 and CDR2 are SNHLY and FYNNEI. V was clipped by 1 base and J by 8 bases, with 8 bases between them. This CDR3 spans 13 amino acids. CDR3 residues: CASSEVGREKLFF. CDR3 nucleotides: TGTGCCAGCAGTGAAGTGGGGAGGGAAAAACTGTTTTTT.

Only a few counts were recorded for this clone. Other DNA sequences in this sample translate to the same CDR3. This chain connects TRBV27 to TRBJ1-6; 10 bases match TRBD1. Trimming removed 5 bases from V and 10 bases from J; junction bases left unmatched: 5. From germline, CDR1 is MNHEY and CDR2 SMNVEV (reference sequence). There are 14 residues in the CDR3. Here the CDR3 reads CASSDGTGESPLHF. Written as DNA, the CDR3 is TGTGCCAGCAGTGATGGGACAGGGGAATCACCCCTCCACTTT.

In its sample, this clone was seen a few times. The rearrangement uses TRBV30 and TRBJ1-2, with D possibly matching TRBD1 (6 bases). V was trimmed by 4 bases and J by 8 bases, leaving 20 bases between them. Germline V gene lookup returns CDR1 GTSNPN and CDR2 SVGIG (reference sequence). The CDR3 totals 14 residues. The CDR3: CAWKAVGAPWGYTF. CDR3 sequence (DNA): TGTGCCTGGAAGGCGGTGGGGGCCCCCTGGGGCTACACCTTC.

The rearrangement joins TRBV5-8 to TRBJ1-5; tentative D call: TRBD1 (6 bases). Deletions cut 0 bases from V and 1 base from J, with 14 bases between. Per germline, CDR1 SGHTS and CDR2 YDEGEE. This CDR3 is built from 17 residues. For the CDR3, the DNA is TGTGCCAGCAGCTTGGGAGGCAGGGGACGAAGCAATCAGCCCCAGCATTTT. It codes for CASSLGGRGRSNQPQHF.

This chain uses TRBV3-1 (or the pseudogene TRBV3-2) with TRBJ2-7, with D hard to call. Trimming left V 3 bases short and J 4 bases short, with 4 bases between. The CDR3 runs to 11 residues. CDR1 is LGHDT and CDR2 is YNNKEL in the germline V gene (reference sequence). The CDR3 protein is CASSQRYEQYF. CDR3 DNA sequence: TGTGCCAGCAGCCAGAGGTACGAGCAGTACTTC.

The chain uses TRBV7-9 and TRBJ2-5; unclear D gene. From germline, CDR1 is SEHNR and CDR2 FQNEAQ (reference sequence). The CDR3 contains 16 residues. V lost 4 bases, J lost 5 bases, and 20 bases lay in between. For the CDR3, the DNA is TGTGCCAGCAGCTCCGACCTCGCAGAAACCCTGGAGACCCAGTACTTC. It yields the protein CASSSDLAETLETQYF.